The 28 T cell receptor beta chains given below trace back to one sample, sequenced in a study of shared clonotypes between healthy human individuals. This table comes from immunoSEQ multiplex PCR, and its TCRdb copy is limited to in-frame clones, with some not included. The sample carries around 550,000 clones, 90% to 96% recorded once. Input material: naive CD4+ T cells sorted from blood. Subset meaning: CD45RA+ positively selected. The receptors here all came from a woman in her thirties in good health.

This clone was seen a single time. This chain uses TRBV19 with TRBJ1-2, with a weak D call TRBD1 (5 bases). CDR3 length: 14 residues. V was shortened by 1 base and J by 4 bases, with 10 bases between the two germline ends. From germline, CDR1 is LNHDA and CDR2 SQIVND (reference sequence). The CDR3 reads CASSIGRGSYGYTF. In nucleotides, the CDR3 is TGTGCCAGTAGTATAGGTCGGGGCAGCTATGGCTACACCTTC.

As to this clone: This sample also contains other DNA sequences that code for the same CDR3. The rearrangement links TRBV11-2 to TRBJ2-5; D is unclear. V lost 2 bases to trimming and J lost 5 bases, with 3 bases between them. Per germline, CDR1 SGHAT and CDR2 FQNNGV. The CDR3 spans 11 residues. Written as DNA, the CDR3 is TGTGCCAGCAGCTTATCCGAGACCCAGTACTTC. Translated: CASSLSETQYF.

The chain couples TRBV4-2 to TRBJ2-3, with D uncertain. Between the trimmed V and J ends, which lost 1 base and 5 bases, there was a span of 7 bases. This CDR3 comprises 13 residues. The germline V gene encodes CDR1 LGHNA and CDR2 YNFKEQ. CDR3: CASSQGLRDTQYF. The CDR3 DNA is TGTGCCAGCAGCCAAGGTCTCCGAGATACGCAGTATTTT.

The chain couples TRBV4-1 to TRBJ1-4, with D unresolved. The germline CDR1 and CDR2 sequences are MGHRA and YSYEKL. The CDR3 contains 15 residues. Trimming took 1 base from V and 10 from J, leaving 16 bases between them. CDR3 in DNA: TGCGCCAGCAGCCAAGGTGACGGCTTTCGGGGAAAACTGTTTTTT. Amino acid sequence: CASSQGDGFRGKLFF.

The CDR3 loop is CASSILAGGGYEQYF. The CDR3 coding sequence is TGTGCCAGTAGTATTCTAGCGGGAGGCGGTTACGAGCAGTACTTC. The chain recombines TRBV19 with TRBJ2-7; 11 nucleotides agree with TRBD2. Unmatched junction bases numbered 5, after V lost 3 bases and J lost 4 bases. Germline CDR1 LNHDA, CDR2 SQIVND (reference sequence). This CDR3 has 15 residues.

The J gene is TRBJ2-1, the V gene TRBV28; 7 bases map to TRBD2. V shed 6 bases and J 0 bases; nucleotides not matched to a gene: 8. The CDR3 has 16 residues. CDR1 is MDHEN, CDR2 SYDVKM, per germline. CDR3 coding DNA: TGTGCCAGCAGATCCTCAGCGGGAAGCTCCTACAATGAGCAGTTCTTC. It specifies CASRSSAGSSYNEQFF.

The chain joins TRBV9 to TRBJ2-1; TRBD2 aligns across 13 bases. CDR3 length: 22 residues. Germline V gene sequence: CDR1 SGDLS, CDR2 YYNGEE. J was trimmed by 4 bases and V by 0 bases; bases with no gene match: 19. In DNA, the CDR3 is TGTGCCAGCAGCGTAGAGATCCCTAGGACTAGCGGGAGACCCATCTCGTACAATGAGCAGTTCTTC. It codes for CASSVEIPRTSGRPISYNEQFF.

The chain has TRBV19 and TRBJ2-1; 11 bases match TRBD2. Losses at the gene ends were 4 bases for V and 10 bases for J; bases not matched to a gene: 15. Germline CDR1 reads LNHDA; CDR2 reads SQIVND (reference sequence). The CDR3 is 17 amino acids. CDR3 region: CASSTSLAGGPAYEQFF. CDR3 sequence (DNA): TGTGCCAGTAGTACATCCTTAGCGGGAGGGCCGGCATACGAGCAGTTCTTC.

This chain uses TRBV5-1 with TRBJ2-3; D may be TRBD1 or TRBD2 (5 bases each). Trimming took off 4 bases at V and 4 bases at J, with 10 bases between the two ends. Germline loops: CDR1 SGHRS, CDR2 YFSETQ. The CDR3 loop spans 13 amino acids. The CDR3 DNA is TGCGCCAGCAGCGGGGCGGGTGCAGATACGCAGTATTTT. Translating it yields CASSGAGADTQYF.

J is TRBJ2-1 and V is TRBV18; 9 nucleotides align to TRBD2. J gave up 9 bases and V 3 bases, and 6 bases lay outside the gene matches. The germline CDR1 and CDR2 sequences are KGHSH and LQKENI. CDR3 length: 14 residues. CDR3 coding DNA: TGTGCCAGCTCACCGGTGGGCGGGAGGGCTGAGCAGTTCTTC. Translation: CASSPVGGRAEQFF.

V and J are TRBV7-2 and TRBJ1-1; no clear D gene. This CDR3 has 14 amino acids. V lost 4 bases to trimming and J lost 3 bases, with 12 bases between them. CDR1 and CDR2 from the germline V gene are SGHTA and FQGNSA. CDR3 region: CASSSDGRDTEAFF. The CDR3 DNA is TGTGCCAGCAGCTCAGACGGACGGGACACTGAAGCTTTCTTT.

The chain is built from TRBV4-1 and TRBJ2-3; possibly TRBD2 for D (7 bases). The CDR3 loop spans 17 amino acids. Germline lookup yields CDR1 MGHRA and CDR2 YSYEKL. Deletions cut 1 base from V and 2 bases from J, with 16 bases between. Here the CDR3 DNA reads TGCGCCAGCAGCCAAGTGCGACGGGGGGCGACCACAGATACGCAGTATTTT. As protein: CASSQVRRGATTDTQYF.

The chain links TRBV11-3 to TRBJ2-3; D is ambiguous. CDR1 and CDR2 from the germline V gene are SGHNT and YENEEA. The CDR3 extends over 12 amino acids. The germline V and J ends were trimmed by 5 bases and 5 bases, with 8 bases remaining between them. The CDR3 loop reads CASSPTGDTQYF. For the CDR3, the DNA is TGTGCCAGCAGCCCCACGGGAGATACGCAGTATTTT.

CDR3 protein: CASSPGSPKVDTQYF. As DNA, the CDR3 is TGTGCCAGCAGTCCCGGGAGCCCCAAAGTAGATACGCAGTATTTT. The V call is TRBV27, the J call TRBJ2-3; D possibly corresponds to TRBD2 (6 bases). Looked up from germline, CDR1 is MNHEY and CDR2 is SMNVEV (reference sequence). V lost 5 bases and J lost 5, with 17 bases in between. CDR3 length: 15 residues.

The chain employs TRBV2 and TRBJ2-3; D is possibly TRBD1 (6 bases). Trimming stripped 8 bases from V and 5 bases from J, with 20 bases between. The CDR3 runs 15 residues. The V gene's germline CDR1 is SNHLY and CDR2 FYNNEI. This chain's CDR3 is CASWAQGVLRDTQYF. The CDR3 DNA sequence: TGTGCCAGCTGGGCACAGGGAGTTCTAAGAGATACGCAGTATTTT.

J is TRBJ2-3 and V is TRBV5-6, with 8 bases aligning to TRBD2. The CDR3 spans 16 residues. The J segment lost 3 bases and the V segment lost 2 bases, leaving 8 bases of the junction unmatched. Per the germline V gene, CDR1 is SGHDT and CDR2 is YYEEEE. The CDR3 DNA is TGTGCCAGCAGCTTTACCGGGACTAGACGGACAGATACGCAGTATTTT. It encodes CASSFTGTRRTDTQYF.

This chain joins TRBV18 and TRBJ2-3, with D tentatively TRBD1 (6 bases). This CDR3 has 15 amino acids. The V gene lost 3 bases and the J gene lost 8 bases, with 18 bases spanning the gap. The germline gives CDR1 KGHSH, CDR2 LQKENI. CDR3 residues: CASSPTSSTQGTQYF. In DNA, the CDR3 is TGTGCCAGCTCACCCACAAGCTCCACACAGGGTACGCAGTATTTT.

The chain joins TRBV5-8 to TRBJ2-2; D gene unclear. The V and J ends lost 5 bases and 4 bases respectively, with 18 bases between them. The germline V gene encodes CDR1 SGHTS and CDR2 YDEGEE. CDR3 length: 16 residues. CDR3 DNA sequence: TGTGCCAGCAGTAGTCGGTTAACTCCCGGCACCGGGGAGCTGTTTTTT. Encoded protein: CASSSRLTPGTGELFF.

The V gene is TRBV5-8, the J gene TRBJ1-4; D is perhaps TRBD1 (5 bases). Germline V gene lookup returns CDR1 SGHTS and CDR2 YDEGEE. Trimming pared 5 bases from V and 8 bases from J, leaving 22 bases between. This CDR3 is 16 amino acids long. The CDR3 sequence: CASRLNRGAGGEKLFF. Here the CDR3 DNA reads TGTGCCAGCAGACTAAACCGGGGCGCTGGCGGGGAAAAACTGTTTTTT.

This clone was counted a single time. Additional DNA sequences in this sample encode the identical CDR3. The chain recombines TRBV28 with TRBJ1-1; 9 bases line up with TRBD1. CDR3 length equals 12 residues. V dropped 6 bases and J dropped 4; count of bases not matched to a gene: 0. Germline V lookup: CDR1 MDHEN, CDR2 SYDVKM. CDR3 DNA sequence: TGTGCCAGCAGGACAGGGGGCACTGAAGCTTTCTTT. Residues: CASRTGGTEAFF.

The chain uses TRBV5-8 and TRBJ2-2; 13 bases map to TRBD2. Per the germline V gene, CDR1 is SGHTS and CDR2 is YDEGEE. The CDR3 consists of 17 residues. The trim removed 2 bases at V and 6 bases at J, leaving 7 bases unmatched. Here the CDR3 DNA reads TGTGCCAGCAGCTTTAAAGGGACTAGCGGGATTTCCGGGGAGCTGTTTTTT. Residues: CASSFKGTSGISGELFF.

V usage is TRBV28 and J usage is TRBJ2-1; 9 bases match TRBD2. V dropped 5 bases and J dropped 9; count of bases not matched to a gene: 14. Germline assignment: CDR1 MDHEN and CDR2 SYDVKM. This CDR3 is built from 16 residues. This CDR3 reads CASSPAPAGGRSEQFF. Here the CDR3 DNA reads TGTGCCAGCAGTCCCGCGCCAGCGGGAGGCCGGAGTGAGCAGTTCTTC.

The rearrangement uses TRBV6-1 and TRBJ2-1; D uncertain. Trimming removed 7 bases at V and 11 bases at J, with 15 bases between. The CDR3 has 12 amino acids. The V gene's germline CDR1 is MNHNS and CDR2 SASEGT. The CDR3 nucleotides read TGTGCCAGCACCCTCATGGCAGGCCAGCAGTTCTTC. Translated, it gives CASTLMAGQQFF.

This CDR3 reads CASAREGNQPQHF. The CDR3 nucleotides are TGTGCCAGCGCCCGGGAGGGCAATCAGCCCCAGCATTTT. V and J are TRBV6-5 and TRBJ1-5; no definite D call. Germline CDR1 MNHEY, CDR2 SVGAGI. The germline V and J ends were trimmed by 8 bases and 2 bases, with 10 bases remaining between them. This CDR3 has 13 amino acids.

This chain joins TRBV15 and TRBJ2-1; D is ambiguous. The CDR3 has 14 amino acids. Germline V gene data show CDR1 as LNHNV and CDR2 as YYDKDF (reference sequence). Trimming removed 0 bases from V and 8 bases from J, with 11 bases in between. In nucleotides, the CDR3 is TGTGCCACCAGCAGAGATCGGCGCCCCCATGAGCAGTTCTTC. It translates to CATSRDRRPHEQFF. Full variable domain (rest looked up from reference TRBV15 and TRBJ2-1): DAMVIQNPRYQVTQFGKPVTLSCSQTLNHNVMYWYQQKSSQAPKLLFHYYDKDFNNEADTPDNFQSRRPNTSFCFLDIRSPGLGDTAMYLCATSRDRRPHEQFFGPGTRLTVL.

The rearrangement links TRBV6-1 to TRBJ1-1; D not resolved. Germline-derived CDR1 and CDR2 are MNHNS and SASEGT. The CDR3 is 15 amino acids. Trimming shortened V by 7 bases and J by 1 base, and 16 bases separated the two germline ends. The CDR3 region has the DNA TGTGCCAGCACTCTCATGTTATTACCGAACACTGAAGCTTTCTTT. Residues: CASTLMLLPNTEAFF.

The chain recombines TRBV27 with TRBJ1-5, with D perhaps matching TRBD1 (5 bases). Germline CDR1 MNHEY, CDR2 SMNVEV (reference sequence). V gave up 4 bases and J gave up 2 bases, with 12 bases separating them. This CDR3 has 15 amino acids. The CDR3 spells CASSSEGLGNQPQHF. The DNA of the CDR3 is TGTGCCAGCAGTTCGGAGGGGCTAGGCAATCAGCCCCAGCATTTT.

The chain links TRBV28 to TRBJ2-3; tentative D call: TRBD1 (5 bases). Trimming cost V 6 bases and J 0 bases, with 13 bases left between them. This CDR3 has 15 amino acids. Germline V CDR1 and CDR2: MDHEN, SYDVKM. Here the CDR3 reads CASSGHHTSTDTQYF. In DNA form, the CDR3 reads TGTGCCAGCAGCGGACATCATACTAGCACAGATACGCAGTATTTT.